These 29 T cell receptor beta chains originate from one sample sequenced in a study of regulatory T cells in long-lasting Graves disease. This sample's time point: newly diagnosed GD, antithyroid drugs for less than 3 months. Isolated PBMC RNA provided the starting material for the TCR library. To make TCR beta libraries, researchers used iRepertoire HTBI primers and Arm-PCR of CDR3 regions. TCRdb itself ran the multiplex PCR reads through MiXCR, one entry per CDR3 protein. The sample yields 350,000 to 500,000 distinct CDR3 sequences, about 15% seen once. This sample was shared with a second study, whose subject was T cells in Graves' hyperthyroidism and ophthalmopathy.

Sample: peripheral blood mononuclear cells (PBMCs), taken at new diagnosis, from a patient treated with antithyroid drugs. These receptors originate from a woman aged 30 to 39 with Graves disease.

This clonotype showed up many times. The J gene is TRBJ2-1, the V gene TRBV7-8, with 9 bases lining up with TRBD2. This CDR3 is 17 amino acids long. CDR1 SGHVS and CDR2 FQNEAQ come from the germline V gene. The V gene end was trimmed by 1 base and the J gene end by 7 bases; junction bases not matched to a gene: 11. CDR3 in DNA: TGTGCCAGCAGCTTAGAAGGGAGTAGGACTAGCGAGAATGAGCAGTTCTTC. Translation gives CASSLEGSRTSENEQFF.

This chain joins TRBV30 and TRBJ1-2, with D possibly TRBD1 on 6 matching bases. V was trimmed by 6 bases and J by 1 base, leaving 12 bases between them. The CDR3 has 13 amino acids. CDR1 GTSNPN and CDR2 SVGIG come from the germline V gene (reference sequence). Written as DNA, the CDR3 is TGTGCCTGTAAGGGGGGGTATAACTATGGCTACACCTTC. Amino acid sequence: CACKGGYNYGYTF.

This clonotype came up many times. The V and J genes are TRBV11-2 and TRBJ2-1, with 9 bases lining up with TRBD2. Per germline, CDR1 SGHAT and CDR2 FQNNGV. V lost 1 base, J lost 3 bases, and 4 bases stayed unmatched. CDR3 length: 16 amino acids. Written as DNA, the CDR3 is TGTGCCAGCAGCTTAGGGGTTAGCGGGAGCTACAATGAGCAGTTCTTC. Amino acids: CASSLGVSGSYNEQFF.

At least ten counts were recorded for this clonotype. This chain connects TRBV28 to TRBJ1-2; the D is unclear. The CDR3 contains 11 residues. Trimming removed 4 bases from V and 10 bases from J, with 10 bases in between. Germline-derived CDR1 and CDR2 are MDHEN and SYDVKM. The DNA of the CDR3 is TGTGCCAGCAGTTACAAGAATGACTACACCTTC. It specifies CASSYKNDYTF.

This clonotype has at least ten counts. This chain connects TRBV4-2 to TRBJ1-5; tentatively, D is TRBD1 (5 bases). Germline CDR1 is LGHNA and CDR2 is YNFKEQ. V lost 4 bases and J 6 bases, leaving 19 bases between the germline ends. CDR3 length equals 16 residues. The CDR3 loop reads CASSPFGRVTGQPQHF. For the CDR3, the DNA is TGTGCCAGCAGCCCCTTCGGCAGGGTAACGGGTCAGCCCCAGCATTTT.

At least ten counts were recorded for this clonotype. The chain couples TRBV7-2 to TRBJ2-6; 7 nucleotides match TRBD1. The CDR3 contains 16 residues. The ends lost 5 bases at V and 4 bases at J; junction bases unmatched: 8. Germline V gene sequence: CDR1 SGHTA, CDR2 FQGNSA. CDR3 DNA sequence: TGTGCCAGCAGCAACACAAGGGGGCCCGGGGCCAACGTCCTGACTTTC. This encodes CASSNTRGPGANVLTF.

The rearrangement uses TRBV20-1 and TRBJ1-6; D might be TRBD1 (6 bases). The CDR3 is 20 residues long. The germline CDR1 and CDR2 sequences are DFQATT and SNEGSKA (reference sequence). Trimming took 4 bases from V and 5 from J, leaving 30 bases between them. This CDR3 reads CSATTVFSWDKPWDNSPLHF. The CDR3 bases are TGCAGTGCTACCACCGTGTTTTCTTGGGACAAGCCGTGGGATAATTCACCCCTCCACTTT.

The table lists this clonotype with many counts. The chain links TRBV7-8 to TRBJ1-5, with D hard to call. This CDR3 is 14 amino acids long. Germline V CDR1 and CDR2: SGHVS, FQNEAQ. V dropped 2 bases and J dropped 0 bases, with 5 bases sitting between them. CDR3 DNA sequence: TGTGCCAGCAGCTTAATGGGTAGCAATCAGCCCCAGCATTTT. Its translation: CASSLMGSNQPQHF.

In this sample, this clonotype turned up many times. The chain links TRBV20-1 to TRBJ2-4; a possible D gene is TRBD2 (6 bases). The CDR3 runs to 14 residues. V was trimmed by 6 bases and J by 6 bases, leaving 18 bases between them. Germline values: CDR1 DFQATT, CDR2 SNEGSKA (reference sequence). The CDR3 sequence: CSASNFRDLNIQYF. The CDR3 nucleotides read TGCAGTGCGAGTAATTTTCGGGACTTAAACATTCAGTACTTC.

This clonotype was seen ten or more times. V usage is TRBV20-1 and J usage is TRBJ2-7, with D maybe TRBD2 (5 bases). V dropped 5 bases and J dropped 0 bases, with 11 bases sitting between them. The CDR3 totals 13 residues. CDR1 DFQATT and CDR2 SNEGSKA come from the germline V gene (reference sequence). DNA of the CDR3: TGCAGTGCTCTTGATCGGGACTCCTACGAGCAGTACTTC. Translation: CSALDRDSYEQYF.

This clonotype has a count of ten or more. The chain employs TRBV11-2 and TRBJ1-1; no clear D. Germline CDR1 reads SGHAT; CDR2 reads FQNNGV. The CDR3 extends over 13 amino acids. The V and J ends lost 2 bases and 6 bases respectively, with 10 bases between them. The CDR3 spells CASSLMIESEAFF. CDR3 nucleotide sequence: TGTGCCAGCAGCTTAATGATCGAGTCTGAAGCTTTCTTT.

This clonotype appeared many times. The CDR3 DNA reads as TGTGCCAGCAGTTCAAGGGGGCTTCCCCATCAGCCCCAGCATTTT. Translated: CASSSRGLPHQPQHF. The chain recombines TRBV12-3 or TRBV12-4 with TRBJ1-5, with 7 bases that match TRBD1. The CDR3 sequence is 15 residues long. J was trimmed by 5 bases and V by 4 bases; bases with no gene match: 8.

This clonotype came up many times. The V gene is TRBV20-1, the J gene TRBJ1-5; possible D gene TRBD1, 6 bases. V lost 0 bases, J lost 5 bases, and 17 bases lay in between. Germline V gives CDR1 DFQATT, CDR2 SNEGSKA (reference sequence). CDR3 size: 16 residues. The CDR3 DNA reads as TGCAGTGCTAGAGATGTGAGGGGGGCGGGGGATCAGCCCCAGCATTTT. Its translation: CSARDVRGAGDQPQHF.

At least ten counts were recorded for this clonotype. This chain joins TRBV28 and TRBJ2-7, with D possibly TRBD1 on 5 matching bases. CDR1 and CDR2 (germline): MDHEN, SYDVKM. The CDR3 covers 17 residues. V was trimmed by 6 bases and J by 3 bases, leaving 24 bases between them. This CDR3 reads CASSTKSDMLSDYEQYF. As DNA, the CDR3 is TGTGCCAGCAGCACGAAGTCGGACATGCTGTCCGACTACGAGCAGTACTTC.

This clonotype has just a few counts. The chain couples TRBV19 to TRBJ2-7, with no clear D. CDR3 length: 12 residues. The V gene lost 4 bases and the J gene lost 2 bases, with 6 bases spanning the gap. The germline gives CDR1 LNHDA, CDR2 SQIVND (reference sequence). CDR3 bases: TGTGCCAGTAGTAAGCAGCCCTACGAGCAGTACTTC. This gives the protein CASSKQPYEQYF.

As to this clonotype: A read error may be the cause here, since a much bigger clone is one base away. The CDR3 nucleotides are TGTGCCAGGAGCAGAAAAGACAACTATGGCTACACCTTC. It translates to CARSRKDNYGYTF. The V gene is TRBV2, the J gene TRBJ1-2; D is unclear. CDR3 size: 13 residues. Germline CDR1 is SNHLY and CDR2 is FYNNEI. Trimming cost V 9 bases and J 2 bases, with 13 bases left between them.

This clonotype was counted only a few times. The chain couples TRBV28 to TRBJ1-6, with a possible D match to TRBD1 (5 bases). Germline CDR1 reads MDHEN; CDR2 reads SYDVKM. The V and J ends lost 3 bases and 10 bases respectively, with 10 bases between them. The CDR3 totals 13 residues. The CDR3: CASSLQGSSPLHF. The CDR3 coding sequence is TGTGCCAGCAGTTTGCAGGGTAGCTCACCCCTCCACTTT.

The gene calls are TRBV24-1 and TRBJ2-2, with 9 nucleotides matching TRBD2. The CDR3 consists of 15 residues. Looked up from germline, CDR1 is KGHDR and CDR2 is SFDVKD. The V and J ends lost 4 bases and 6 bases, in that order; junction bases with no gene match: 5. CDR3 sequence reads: CATSDLSGSAGELFF. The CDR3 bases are TGTGCCACCAGTGACCTTAGCGGGAGCGCCGGGGAGCTGTTTTTT.

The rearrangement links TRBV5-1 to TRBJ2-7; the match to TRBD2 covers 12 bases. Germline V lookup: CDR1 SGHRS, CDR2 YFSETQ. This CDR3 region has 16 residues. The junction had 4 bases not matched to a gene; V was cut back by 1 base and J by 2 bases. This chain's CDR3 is CASSLLAGGGTYEQYF. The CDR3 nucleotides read TGCGCCAGCAGCTTGCTAGCGGGAGGGGGGACCTACGAGCAGTACTTC. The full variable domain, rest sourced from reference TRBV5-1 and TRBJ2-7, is KAGVTQTPRYLIKTRGQQVTLSCSPISGHRSVSWYQQTPGQGLQFLFEYFSETQRNKGNFPGRFSGRQFSNSRSEMNVSTLELGDSALYLCASSLLAGGGTYEQYFGPGTRLTVT.

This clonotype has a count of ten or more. The CDR3 coding sequence is TGTGCCAGCAGGCCAGGACAGGGGACCTCACCCCTCCACTTT. It specifies CASRPGQGTSPLHF. This chain connects TRBV28 to TRBJ1-6, with 9 bases identical to TRBD1. CDR1 and CDR2 (germline): MDHEN, SYDVKM. J was trimmed by 10 bases and V by 6 bases; bases with no gene match: 7. This CDR3 is built from 14 residues.

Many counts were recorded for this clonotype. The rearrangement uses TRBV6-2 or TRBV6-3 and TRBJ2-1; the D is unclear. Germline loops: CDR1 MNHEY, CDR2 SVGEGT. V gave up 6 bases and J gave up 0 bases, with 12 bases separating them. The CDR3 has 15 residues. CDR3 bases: TGTGCCAGCAGCGACACGAAGAGCTCCTACAATGAGCAGTTCTTC. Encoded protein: CASSDTKSSYNEQFF.

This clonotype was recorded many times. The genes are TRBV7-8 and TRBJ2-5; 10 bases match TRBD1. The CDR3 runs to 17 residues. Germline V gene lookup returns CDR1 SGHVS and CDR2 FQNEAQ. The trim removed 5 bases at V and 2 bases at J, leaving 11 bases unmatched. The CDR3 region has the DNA TGTGCCAGCAGCCGGGACAGGGGCCGAAAGGCACAAGAGACCCAGTACTTC. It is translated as CASSRDRGRKAQETQYF.

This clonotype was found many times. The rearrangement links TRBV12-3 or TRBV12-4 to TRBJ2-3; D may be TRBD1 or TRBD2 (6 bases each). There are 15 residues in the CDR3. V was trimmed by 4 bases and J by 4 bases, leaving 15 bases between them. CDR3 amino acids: CASSYRVGGPDTQYF. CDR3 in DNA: TGTGCCAGCAGTTATAGGGTCGGGGGCCCAGATACGCAGTATTTT.

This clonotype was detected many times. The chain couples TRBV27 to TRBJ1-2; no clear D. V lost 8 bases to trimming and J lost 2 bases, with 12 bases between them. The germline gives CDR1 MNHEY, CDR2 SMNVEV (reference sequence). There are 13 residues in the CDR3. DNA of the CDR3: TGTGCCAGCTCTCGGACTACAAACTATGGCTACACCTTC. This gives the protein CASSRTTNYGYTF.

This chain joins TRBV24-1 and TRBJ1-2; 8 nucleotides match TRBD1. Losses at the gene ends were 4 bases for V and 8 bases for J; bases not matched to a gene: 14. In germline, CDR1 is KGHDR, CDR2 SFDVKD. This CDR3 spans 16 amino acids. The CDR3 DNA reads TGTGCCACCAGTGACCCGAACCCGGACAGGGCGGGGGGCTACACCTTC. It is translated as CATSDPNPDRAGGYTF.

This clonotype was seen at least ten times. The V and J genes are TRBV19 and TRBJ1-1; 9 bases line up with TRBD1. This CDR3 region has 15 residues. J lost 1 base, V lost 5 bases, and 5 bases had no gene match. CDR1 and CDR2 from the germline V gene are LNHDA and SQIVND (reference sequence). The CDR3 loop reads CASSRKGQGNTEAFF. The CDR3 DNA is TGTGCCAGTAGTCGTAAGGGACAGGGGAACACTGAAGCTTTCTTT.

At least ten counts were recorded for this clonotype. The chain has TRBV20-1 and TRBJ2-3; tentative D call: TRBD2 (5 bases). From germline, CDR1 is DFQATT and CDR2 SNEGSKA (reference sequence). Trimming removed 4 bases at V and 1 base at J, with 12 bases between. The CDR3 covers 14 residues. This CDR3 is CSAKMGEGTDTQYF. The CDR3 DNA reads TGCAGTGCTAAAATGGGAGAAGGCACAGATACGCAGTATTTT.

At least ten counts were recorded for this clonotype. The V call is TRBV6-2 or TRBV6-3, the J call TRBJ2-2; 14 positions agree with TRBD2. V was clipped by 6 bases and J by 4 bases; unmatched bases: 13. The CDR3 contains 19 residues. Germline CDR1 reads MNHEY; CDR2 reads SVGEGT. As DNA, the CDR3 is TGTGCCAGCAGATCCTTTGGGACTAGCGGGAGTTCGGGCACCGGGGAGCTGTTTTTT. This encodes CASRSFGTSGSSGTGELFF.

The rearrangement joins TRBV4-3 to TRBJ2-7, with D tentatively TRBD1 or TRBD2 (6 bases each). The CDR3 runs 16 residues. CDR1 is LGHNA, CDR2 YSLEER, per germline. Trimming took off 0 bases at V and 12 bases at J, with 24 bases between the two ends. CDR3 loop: CASSQEWGGTTQLRYF. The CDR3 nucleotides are TGCGCCAGCAGCCAAGAATGGGGCGGGACAACCCAACTCCGGTACTTC.